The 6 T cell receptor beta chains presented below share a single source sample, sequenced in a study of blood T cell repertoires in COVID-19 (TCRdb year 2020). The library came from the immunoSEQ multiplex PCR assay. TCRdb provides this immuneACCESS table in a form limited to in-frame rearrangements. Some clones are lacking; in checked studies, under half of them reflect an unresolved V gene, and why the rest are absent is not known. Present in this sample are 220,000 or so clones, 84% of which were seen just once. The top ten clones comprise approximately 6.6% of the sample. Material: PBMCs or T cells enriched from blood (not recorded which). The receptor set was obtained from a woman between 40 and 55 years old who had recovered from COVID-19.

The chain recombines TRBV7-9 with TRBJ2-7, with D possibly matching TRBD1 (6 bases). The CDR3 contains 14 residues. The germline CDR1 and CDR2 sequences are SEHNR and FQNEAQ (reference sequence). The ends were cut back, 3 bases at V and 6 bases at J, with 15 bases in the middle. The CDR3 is CASSFGGTSGEQYV. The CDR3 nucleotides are TGTGCCAGCAGCTTTGGGGGCACCTCTGGCGAGCAGTACGTC.

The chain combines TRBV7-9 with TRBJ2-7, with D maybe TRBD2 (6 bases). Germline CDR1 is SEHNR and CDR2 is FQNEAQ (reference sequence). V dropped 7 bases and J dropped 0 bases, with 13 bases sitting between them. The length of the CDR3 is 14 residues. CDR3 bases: TGTGCCAGCACATCGGGAGTGCCCTCCTACGAGCAGTACTTC. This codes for CASTSGVPSYEQYF.

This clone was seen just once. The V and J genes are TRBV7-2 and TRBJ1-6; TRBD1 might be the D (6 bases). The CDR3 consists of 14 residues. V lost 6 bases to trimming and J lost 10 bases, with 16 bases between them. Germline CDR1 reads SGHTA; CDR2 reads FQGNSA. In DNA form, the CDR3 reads TGTGCCAGCAGGAACTACAACAGGGACTCACCCCTCCACTTT. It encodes CASRNYNRDSPLHF.

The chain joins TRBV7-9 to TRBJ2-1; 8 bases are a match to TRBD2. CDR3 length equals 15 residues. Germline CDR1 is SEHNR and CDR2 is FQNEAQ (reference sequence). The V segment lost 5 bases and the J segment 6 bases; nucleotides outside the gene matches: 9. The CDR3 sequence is CASSIPGLGFNEQFF. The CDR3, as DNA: TGTGCCAGCAGCATCCCGGGACTAGGTTTCAATGAGCAGTTCTTC. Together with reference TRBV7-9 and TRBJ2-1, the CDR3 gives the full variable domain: DTGVSQNPRHKITKRGQNVTFRCDPISEHNRLYWYRQTLGQGPEFLTYFQNEAQLEKSRLLSDRFSAERPKGSFSTLEIQRTEQGDSAMYLCASSIPGLGFNEQFFGPGTRLTVL.

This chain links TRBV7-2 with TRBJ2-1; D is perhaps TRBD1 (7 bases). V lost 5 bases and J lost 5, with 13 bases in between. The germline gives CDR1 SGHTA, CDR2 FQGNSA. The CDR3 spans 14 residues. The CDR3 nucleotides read TGTGCCAGCAGCCCAGGGGGGTGGGACAATGAGCAGTTCTTC. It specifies CASSPGGWDNEQFF.

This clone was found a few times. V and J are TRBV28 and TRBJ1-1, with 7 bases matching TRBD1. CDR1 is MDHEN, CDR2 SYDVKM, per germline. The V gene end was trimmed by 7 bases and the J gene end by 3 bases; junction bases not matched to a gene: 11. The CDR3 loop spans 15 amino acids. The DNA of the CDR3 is TGTGCCAGCACTAGGGTGGCGCAGGGGGACACTGAAGCTTTCTTT. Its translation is CASTRVAQGDTEAFF.